These 27 T cell receptor beta chains originate from one sample sequenced in a study of CD8+ T cells in alopecia areata. Sequencing used cDNA as its template, made by extracting RNA and reverse transcribing it. TCRdb keeps only in-frame clones here, not all; method: immunoSEQ multiplex PCR. Of around 60,000 clones listed, about 44% are singletons. Material for sequencing was NKG2D-low CD8+ T cells sorted from blood. The source is a human donor with alopecia areata.

In this sample, this clone turned up a few times. CDR3 nucleotides: TGCAGCGACCCCCGGTTCGCCCGGCCTAACCAGCCCCAGCATTTT. It translates to CSDPRFARPNQPQHF. The chain carries TRBV29-1 and TRBJ1-5; no clear D. Trimming removed 7 bases at V and 7 bases at J, with 23 bases between. The CDR3 length is 15 residues. Germline values: CDR1 SQVTM, CDR2 ANQGSEA.

Only a few counts were recorded for this clone. The J gene is TRBJ2-7, the V gene TRBV29-1; 11 bases are shared with TRBD2. V lost 6 bases and J lost 3; bases outside the gene matches: 7. The CDR3 covers 14 residues. CDR1 and CDR2 from the germline V gene are SQVTM and ANQGSEA. CDR3 DNA sequence: TGCAGCGTGGGGGAACTAGCGGGAGTCTACGAGCAGTACTTC. Translating gives CSVGELAGVYEQYF.

The rearrangement uses TRBV27 and TRBJ2-7, with TRBD1 matching over 7 bases. The V gene's germline CDR1 is MNHEY and CDR2 SMNVEV (reference sequence). This CDR3 comprises 13 residues. The junction had 3 bases not matched to a gene; V was cut back by 2 bases and J by 5 bases. Written as DNA, the CDR3 is TGTGCCAGCAGTTTAGCAGGGGGAGACGAGCAGTACTTC. This gives the protein CASSLAGGDEQYF.

The chain is built from TRBV5-6 and TRBJ2-1, with a possible D match to TRBD1 (6 bases). This CDR3 is 15 amino acids long. The germline V and J ends were trimmed by 0 bases and 0 bases, with 7 bases remaining between them. The V gene's germline CDR1 is SGHDT and CDR2 YYEEEE. The CDR3 is CASSLEGGSYNEQFF. The CDR3 DNA sequence: TGTGCCAGCAGCTTGGAAGGGGGCTCCTACAATGAGCAGTTCTTC.

This chain connects TRBV7-6 to TRBJ2-5; possibly TRBD1 or TRBD2 for D (5 bases each). The end of the DNA fits TRBJ2-7 better, so the J call may be wrong. This CDR3 is built from 13 residues. Germline CDR1 SGHVS, CDR2 FNYEAQ. In DNA form, the CDR3 reads TGTGCCAGCAGCTCCGGGACGGACTACGAGCAGTACTTC. Encoded protein: CASSSGTDYEQYF.

V is TRBV29-1 and J is TRBJ1-2; TRBD1 matches at 10 bases. Germline-derived CDR1 and CDR2 are SQVTM and ANQGSEA. J gave up 4 bases and V 1 base, and 18 bases lay outside the gene matches. CDR3 size: 19 residues. CDR3 residues: CSVEANLLTGGPTSYGYTF. DNA for the CDR3: TGCAGCGTTGAAGCTAACCTATTGACAGGGGGCCCCACGAGCTATGGCTACACCTTC.

The V call is TRBV4-3, the J call TRBJ1-1; D possibly corresponds to TRBD1 (5 bases). V was clipped by 4 bases and J by 5 bases, with 8 bases between them. Germline lookup yields CDR1 LGHNA and CDR2 YSLEER. The CDR3 runs to 12 residues. The CDR3 region has the DNA TGCGCCAGCAGCCCCGGGGGGACTGAAGCTTTCTTT. This codes for CASSPGGTEAFF.

This chain links TRBV18 with TRBJ2-5, with D perhaps matching TRBD2 (5 bases). V was shortened by 6 bases and J by 11 bases, with 22 bases between the two germline ends. CDR3 length equals 14 residues. Germline CDR1 KGHSH, CDR2 LQKENI. The CDR3 coding sequence is TGTGCCAGCTCCCCTCCGCAGCGGCCCTGGGAGCAGTACTTC. Translating gives CASSPPQRPWEQYF.

This rearrangement joins TRBV7-9 to TRBJ2-7; tentative D call: TRBD2 (5 bases). This CDR3 spans 16 amino acids. The V end lost 2 bases, the J end lost 3 bases, and 17 bases lay between the germline ends. The germline CDR1 and CDR2 sequences are SEHNR and FQNEAQ (reference sequence). Here the CDR3 reads CASSLKGPEGDYEQYF. The CDR3 nucleotides read TGTGCCAGCAGCTTAAAAGGGCCTGAGGGAGACTACGAGCAGTACTTC.

DNA of the CDR3: TGTGCCAGCAGCGCTAGCGGGGGATTCACAGATACGCAGTATTTT. Its protein is CASSASGGFTDTQYF. The chain has TRBV9 and TRBJ2-3; 10 nucleotides agree with TRBD2. J gave up 2 bases and V 3 bases, and 3 bases lay outside the gene matches. The length of the CDR3 is 15 residues. Germline CDR1 SGDLS, CDR2 YYNGEE.

V gene TRBV2 combines with J gene TRBJ1-1; D call uncertain. Per the germline V gene, CDR1 is SNHLY and CDR2 is FYNNEI. The CDR3 runs 11 residues. Trimming stripped 4 bases from V and 5 bases from J, with 5 bases between. DNA for the CDR3: TGTGCCAGCAGTGTACGGACTGAAGCTTTCTTT. It translates to CASSVRTEAFF.

This clone turned up a few times. This chain uses TRBV5-6 with TRBJ2-1, with 10 bases aligning to TRBD1. Germline V gene lookup returns CDR1 SGHDT and CDR2 YYEEEE. The CDR3 totals 13 residues. With V trimmed by 3 bases and J by 8 bases, 2 bases remained unmatched. The CDR3, as DNA: TGTGCCAGCAGCTCGGGACAGGGGTATGAGCAGTTCTTC. Translated: CASSSGQGYEQFF.

The rearrangement links TRBV4-1 to TRBJ1-1; D is possibly TRBD1 (5 bases). Trimming stripped 3 bases from V and 4 bases from J, with 9 bases between. The CDR3 length is 13 residues. Germline V CDR1 and CDR2: MGHRA, YSYEKL. The CDR3 sequence is CASSHPGTTEAFF. The DNA of the CDR3 is TGCGCCAGCAGCCATCCAGGGACCACTGAAGCTTTCTTT.

This clone was seen only once. The chain has TRBV6-5 and TRBJ2-1; D is undetermined. This CDR3 is built from 16 residues. CDR1 is MNHEY, CDR2 SVGAGI, per germline. Trimming removed 0 bases at V and 0 bases at J, with 9 bases between. The CDR3 region has the DNA TGTGCCAGCAGTTACTCGCCTCCCGGCTCCTACAATGAGCAGTTCTTC. Residues: CASSYSPPGSYNEQFF.

This chain uses TRBV28 with TRBJ2-5; D might be TRBD1 or TRBD2, each matching 5 bases. This CDR3 is 15 amino acids long. The ends were cut back, 6 bases at V and 0 bases at J, with 14 bases in the middle. The germline CDR1 and CDR2 sequences are MDHEN and SYDVKM. The CDR3 DNA reads TGTGCCAGCAGCCTGGGGACCGACTACCAAGAGACCCAGTACTTC. It specifies CASSLGTDYQETQYF.

This clone was counted a few times. The V call is TRBV7-9, the J call TRBJ1-5, with a weak D call TRBD1 (6 bases). Trimming cost V 1 base and J 5 bases, with 12 bases left between them. Germline V gene data show CDR1 as SEHNR and CDR2 as FQNEAQ (reference sequence). The length of the CDR3 is 15 residues. The CDR3 spells CASSLGTEPDQPQHF. The CDR3 bases are TGTGCCAGCAGCTTAGGGACAGAACCAGATCAGCCCCAGCATTTT.

This clone has a handful of counts. The V call is TRBV7-9, the J call TRBJ2-1, with no clear D. The CDR3 is made up of 15 amino acids. V lost 2 bases to trimming and J lost 3 bases, with 11 bases between them. CDR1 is SEHNR, CDR2 FQNEAQ, per germline (reference sequence). CDR3 amino acids: CASSLILDFYNEQFF. CDR3 DNA: TGTGCCAGCAGCTTAATCTTGGATTTCTACAATGAGCAGTTCTTC.

Worth noting for this clone: At the DNA level, this CDR3 is encoded by other sequences in the same sample as well. The genes are TRBV27 and TRBJ2-2; D not resolved. This CDR3 is built from 14 residues. The germline gives CDR1 MNHEY, CDR2 SMNVEV (reference sequence). The V and J ends lost 3 bases and 0 bases respectively, with 5 bases between them. Here the CDR3 reads CASSFGANTGELFF. CDR3 sequence (DNA): TGTGCCAGCAGTTTTGGAGCGAACACCGGGGAGCTGTTTTTT.

CDR3 residues: CASSLSGYHSYEQYF. CDR3 bases: TGCGCCAGCAGCTTGTCGGGGTACCACTCCTACGAGCAGTACTTC. V is TRBV5-1 and J is TRBJ2-7; D might be TRBD2 (5 bases). Germline V CDR1 and CDR2: SGHRS, YFSETQ. V lost 1 base and J 0 bases, leaving 11 bases between the germline ends. This CDR3 is 15 amino acids long.

The chain combines TRBV28 with TRBJ2-1; TRBD1 is a possible D gene (5 bases). Germline CDR1 MDHEN, CDR2 SYDVKM. The CDR3 contains 14 residues. Trimming left V 3 bases short and J 0 bases short, with 6 bases between. CDR3: CASSFDSSYNEQFF. CDR3 coding DNA: TGTGCCAGCAGTTTTGACAGCTCCTACAATGAGCAGTTCTTC.

The V gene is TRBV13, the J gene TRBJ2-7; tentatively, D is TRBD2 (6 bases). Germline V gene lookup returns CDR1 PRHDT and CDR2 FYEKMQ (reference sequence). The CDR3 loop spans 12 amino acids. V lost 3 bases, J lost 7 bases, and 10 bases lay in between. CDR3 protein: CASSLTRGEQYF. DNA for the CDR3: TGTGCCAGCAGCTTGACTAGAGGGGAGCAGTACTTC.

The table lists this clone with a count of one. The chain links TRBV6-1 to TRBJ2-5, with TRBD2 matching 12 bases. CDR1 is MNHNS and CDR2 is SASEGT in the germline V gene. The ends lost 3 bases at V and 1 base at J; junction bases unmatched: 3. The CDR3 loop spans 16 amino acids. Written as DNA, the CDR3 is TGTGCCAGCAGTGACACTAGCGGGGGGCTCCAAGAGACCCAGTACTTC. It encodes CASSDTSGGLQETQYF.

This chain connects TRBV29-1 to TRBJ2-7, with unresolved D. Germline CDR1 is SQVTM and CDR2 is ANQGSEA. CDR3 length: 13 residues. V was shortened by 7 bases and J by 0 bases, with 13 bases between the two germline ends. The CDR3 sequence: CSATGDDSYEQYF. CDR3 nucleotide sequence: TGCAGCGCGACGGGCGATGACTCCTACGAGCAGTACTTC.

The chain combines TRBV27 with TRBJ1-5; 8 bases align to TRBD1. The CDR3 is 14 residues long. Losses at the gene ends were 5 bases for V and 3 bases for J; bases not matched to a gene: 3. CDR1 is MNHEY and CDR2 is SMNVEV in the germline V gene (reference sequence). CDR3 sequence: CASSPTGDNQPQHF. CDR3 bases: TGTGCCAGCAGTCCGACAGGGGACAATCAGCCCCAGCATTTT.

This chain joins TRBV13 and TRBJ2-7; maybe TRBD1 (5 bases). Trimming pared 5 bases from V and 3 bases from J, leaving 8 bases between. The germline CDR1 and CDR2 sequences are PRHDT and FYEKMQ (reference sequence). The CDR3 covers 12 residues. The CDR3 loop is CASSLGRYEQYF. In nucleotides, the CDR3 is TGTGCCAGCAGCCTGGGGCGCTACGAGCAGTACTTC.

This rearrangement joins TRBV4-3 to TRBJ2-7; 12 bases are shared with TRBD1. The CDR3 loop spans 17 amino acids. The germline gives CDR1 LGHNA, CDR2 YSLEER. The ends lost 0 bases at V and 3 bases at J; junction bases unmatched: 6. CDR3 loop: CASSQDPGQGAGYEQYF. The CDR3 DNA is TGCGCCAGCAGCCAAGATCCGGGACAGGGGGCCGGCTACGAGCAGTACTTC.

The J gene is TRBJ2-4, the V gene TRBV11-2; the D is unclear. From germline, CDR1 is SGHAT and CDR2 FQNNGV. Trimming left V 7 bases short and J 7 bases short, with 14 bases between. The CDR3 has 13 residues. The CDR3: CASTPTRTNIQYF. CDR3 nucleotide sequence: TGTGCCAGCACCCCGACAAGGACGAACATTCAGTACTTC.